This T cell receptor beta chain is drawn from a study of technical replicates of blood from a handful of donors. V shed 6 bases and J shed 5 bases, with 11 bases lying between them. The germline V gene encodes CDR1 MNHEY and CDR2 SMNVEV (reference sequence). The CDR3 length is 13 residues. Some clones are missing from TCRdb's copy, which holds only in-frame ones; the method was immunoSEQ multiplex PCR. The profile shows 67,000 or so clones, around nine tenths of them singletons. Sequenced sample: T cells isolated from PBMCs. The chain combines TRBV27 with TRBJ1-5; D perhaps matches TRBD1 (5 bases). This receptor was obtained from a human donor in good health. The DNA of the CDR3 is TGTGCCAGCAGGCGGACACTCCATCAGCCCCAGCATTTT. Translated: CASRRTLHQPQHF.